This TCR beta chain was identified during a study of T cell responses to AZD1222 COVID-19 vaccine. General study results and limits: The CD4 TCRs associated with vaccination extended across spike and predominated at 160-218 and 743-854. Two AZD1222 doses significantly raised spike-specific TCR breadth and depth over controls. Nearly half of unique spike-specific TCRs reportedly avoided B.1.351 and B.1.1.7 mutated regions.

As regards this clone: The antigen remains undetermined.

Using immunoSEQ multiplex PCR, the repertoire was profiled, and TCRdb retains in-frame clones only, with some absent. The sample yields some 130,000 clones, roughly 93% seen once. Trimming left V 6 bases short and J 4 bases short, with 15 bases between. CDR1 and CDR2 (germline): MNHEY, SVGAGI. The CDR3 is made up of 14 amino acids. Timing groups of about 4 and about 12 weeks for second doses were pooled. The material was peripheral blood, obtained 28 days after the second AZD1222 dose. The chain links TRBV6-5 to TRBJ1-2; D may be TRBD1 (5 bases). This TCR was recovered from an adult who received the AZD1222 COVID-19 vaccine. The DNA of the CDR3 is TGTGCCAGCAGAACTTCACAGGTGTTCTATGGCTACACCTTC. This translates into CASRTSQVFYGYTF.